The clone carrying this T cell receptor beta chain has a single count. Antigen specificity is unknown. The sample originates from a study of cytomegalovirus exposure and HLA in healthy donors. Overall study: Later, an analysis reported that the 95 to 150 validation repertoires had used the same platform as the 500 to 750 first-cohort repertoires. Regarding the study as a whole: Subsequent analysis revealed that first-cohort TCR clusters tended to co-occur in the 95 to 150 validation repertoires. Confirmation in vitro established that a few CMV-associated chains were specific for CMV antigens.

CDR1 and CDR2 (germline): MNHNY, SVGAGI (reference sequence). The J segment lost 2 bases and the V segment lost 7 bases, leaving 10 bases of the junction unmatched. This CDR3 has 15 residues. This table comes from immunoSEQ multiplex PCR, and its TCRdb copy is limited to in-frame clones, with some not included. The sample carries 85,000 to 120,000 clones, roughly nine tenths recorded once. An approximately 130-subject validation cohort, separate from the 666-subject first cohort, supplied the donors. The sequencing sample was made of PBMCs. This TCR was recovered from a young woman in good health and CMV-seropositive. The V call is TRBV6-6, the J call TRBJ2-7, with 8 bases matching TRBD1. The CDR3 nucleotides read TGTGCCAGCACTCCGGGACAGGACCTTCCCTACGAGCAGTACTTC. It codes for CASTPGQDLPYEQYF.